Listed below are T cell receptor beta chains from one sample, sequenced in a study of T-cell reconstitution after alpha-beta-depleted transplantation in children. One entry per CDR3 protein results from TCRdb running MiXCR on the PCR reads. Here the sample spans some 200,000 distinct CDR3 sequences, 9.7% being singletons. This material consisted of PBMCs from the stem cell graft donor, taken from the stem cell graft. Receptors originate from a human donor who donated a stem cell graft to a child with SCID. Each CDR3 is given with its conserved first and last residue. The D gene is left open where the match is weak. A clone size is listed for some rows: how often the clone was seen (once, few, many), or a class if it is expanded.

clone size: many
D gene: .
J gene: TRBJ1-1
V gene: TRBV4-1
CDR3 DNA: TGCGCCAGCAGCCAAGAAGCCAGGGGCCCTGAAGCTTTCTTT
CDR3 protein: CASSQEARGPEAFF

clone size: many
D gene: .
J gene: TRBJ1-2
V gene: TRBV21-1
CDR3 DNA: TGTGCCAGCACCAAACCGGGACAGCTTTCTGGCTACACCTTC
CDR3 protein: CASTKPGQLSGYTF

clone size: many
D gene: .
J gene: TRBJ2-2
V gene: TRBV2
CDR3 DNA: TGTGCCAGCAGTAGGTCACTAGATGGGGCCACCGGGGAGCTGTTTTTT
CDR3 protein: CASSRSLDGATGELFF

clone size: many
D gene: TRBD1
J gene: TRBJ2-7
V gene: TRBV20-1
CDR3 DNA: TGCAGTGCCCCACAGGGGTACGAGCAGTACTTC
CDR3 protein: CSAPQGYEQYF

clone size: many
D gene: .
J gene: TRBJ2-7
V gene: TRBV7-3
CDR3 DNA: TGTGCCAGCAGCTTAACGCCTGCCCGAACCTACGAGCAGTACTTC
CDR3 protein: CASSLTPARTYEQYF

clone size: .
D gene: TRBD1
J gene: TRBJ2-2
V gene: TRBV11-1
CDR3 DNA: TGTGCCAGCAGCGTCCGGGACAGGGGGAAATGGCCCGCCGGGGAGCTGTTTTTT
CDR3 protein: CASSVRDRGKWPAGELFF

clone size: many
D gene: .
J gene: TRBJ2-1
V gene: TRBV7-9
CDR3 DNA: TGTGCCAGCAGCCCCCCTGGCGGTATCAATGAGCAGTTCTTC
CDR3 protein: CASSPPGGINEQFF

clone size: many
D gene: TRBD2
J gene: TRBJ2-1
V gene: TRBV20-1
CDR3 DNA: TGCAGTGCCGTGCGGGGGGCCGTCTTAAATGAGCAGTTCTTC
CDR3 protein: CSAVRGAVLNEQFF

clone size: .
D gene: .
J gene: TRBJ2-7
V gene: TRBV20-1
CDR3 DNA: TGCAGTGCACGGACACGTTCCTACGGGCAGTACTTC
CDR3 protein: CSARTRSYGQYF

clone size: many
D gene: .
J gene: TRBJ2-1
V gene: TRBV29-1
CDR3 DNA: TGCAGCGTTGAAGATGGGGGCTCCTACAATGAGCAGTTCTTC
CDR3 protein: CSVEDGGSYNEQFF

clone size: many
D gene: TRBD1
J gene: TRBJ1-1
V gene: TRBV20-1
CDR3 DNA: TGCAGTACGACAGGGGCGATGAACACTGAAGCTTTCTTT
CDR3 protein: CSTTGAMNTEAFF

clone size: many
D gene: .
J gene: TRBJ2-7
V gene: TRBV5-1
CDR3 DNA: TGCGCCAGCAGCACGGCCGGGACGGAAACCTACGAGCAGTACTTC
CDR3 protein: CASSTAGTETYEQYF

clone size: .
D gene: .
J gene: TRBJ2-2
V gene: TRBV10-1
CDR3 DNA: TGCGCCAGCAGTGAGTACAACACCGGGGAGCTGTTTTTT
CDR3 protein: CASSEYNTGELFF

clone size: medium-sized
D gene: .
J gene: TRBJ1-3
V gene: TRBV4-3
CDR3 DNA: TGCGCCAGCAGCCAGAAATTTGGAAACACCATATATTTT
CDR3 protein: CASSQKFGNTIYF

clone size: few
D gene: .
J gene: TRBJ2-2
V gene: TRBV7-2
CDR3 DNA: TGTGCCAGCAGCGGAAGAACGAACACCGGGGAGCTGTTTTTT
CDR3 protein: CASSGRTNTGELFF

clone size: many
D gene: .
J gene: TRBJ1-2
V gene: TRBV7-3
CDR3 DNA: TGTGCCAGCAGCTCCACCCGGGGCTCCGGCTACACCTTC
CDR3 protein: CASSSTRGSGYTF

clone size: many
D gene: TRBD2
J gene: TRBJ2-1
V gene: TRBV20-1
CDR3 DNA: TGCAGTGCTAGAGGAATAGCGGGGGTTTACAATGAGCAGTTCTTC
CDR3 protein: CSARGIAGVYNEQFF

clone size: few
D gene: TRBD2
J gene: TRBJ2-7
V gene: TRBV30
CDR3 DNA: TGTGCCTGGATCGGGGGGGCGCGGTCCTACGAGCAGTACTTC
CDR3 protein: CAWIGGARSYEQYF

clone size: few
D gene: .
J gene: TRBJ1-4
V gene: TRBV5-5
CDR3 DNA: TGTGCCAGCACCGTATCGACAGTTAGTGAAAAACTGTTTTTT
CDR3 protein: CASTVSTVSEKLFF

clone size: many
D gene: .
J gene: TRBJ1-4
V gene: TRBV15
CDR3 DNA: TGTGCCACCAGCAGAGAACCAGGGAATGTCGAAAAACTGTTTTTT
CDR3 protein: CATSREPGNVEKLFF

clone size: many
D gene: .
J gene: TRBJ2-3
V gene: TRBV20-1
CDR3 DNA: TGCAGTGCCCCGGGGTTTGGGACAGATACGCAGTATTTT
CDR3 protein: CSAPGFGTDTQYF

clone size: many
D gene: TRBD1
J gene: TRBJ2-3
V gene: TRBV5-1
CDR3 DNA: TGCGCCAGCAGCTTGGGACAGGGGCCAGATACGCAGTATTTT
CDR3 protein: CASSLGQGPDTQYF

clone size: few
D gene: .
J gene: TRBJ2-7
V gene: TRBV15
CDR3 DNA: TGTGCCACCAGCAGCCACCCCGGGGCCGAGCAGTACTTC
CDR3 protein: CATSSHPGAEQYF

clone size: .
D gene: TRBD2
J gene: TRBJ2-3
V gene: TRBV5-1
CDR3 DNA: TGCGCCAGCAGCTTGGATCAACTAGCGATCGATACGCAGTATTTT
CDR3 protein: CASSLDQLAIDTQYF

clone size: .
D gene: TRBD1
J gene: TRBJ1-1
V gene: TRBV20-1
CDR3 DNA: TGCAGTGCCCAGGCGCGGGACAGGGCGGGGGGGCCTGAAGCTTTCTTT
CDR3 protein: CSAQARDRAGGPEAFF

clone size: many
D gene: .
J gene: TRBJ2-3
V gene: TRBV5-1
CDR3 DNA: TGCGCCAGCAGCGTACAGGGAACGGATACGCAGTATTTT
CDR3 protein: CASSVQGTDTQYF

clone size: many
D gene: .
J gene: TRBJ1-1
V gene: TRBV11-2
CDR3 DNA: TGTGCCAGCAGCTTAGATCTTATCAGGGCAGATGAAGCTTTCTTT
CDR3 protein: CASSLDLIRADEAFF

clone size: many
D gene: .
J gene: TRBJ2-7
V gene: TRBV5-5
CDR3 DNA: TGTGCCAGCAGCTTCGGTCCGGCGGCGAACTACGAGCAGTACTTC
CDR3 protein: CASSFGPAANYEQYF

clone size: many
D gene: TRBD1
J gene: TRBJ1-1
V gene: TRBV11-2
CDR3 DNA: TGTGCCAGCAGCTGGACAGGGGTTACTGAAGCTTTCTTT
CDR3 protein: CASSWTGVTEAFF

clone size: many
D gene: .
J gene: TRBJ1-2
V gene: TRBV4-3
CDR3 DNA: TGCGCCAGCAGCCAAGATCGGCCAGGGGCGGTCTATGGCTACACCTTC
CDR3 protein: CASSQDRPGAVYGYTF

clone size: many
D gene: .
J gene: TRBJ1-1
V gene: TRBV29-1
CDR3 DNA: TGCAGCGTTGAAGTTAGGACCTCCAGCACTGAAGCTTTCTTT
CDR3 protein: CSVEVRTSSTEAFF